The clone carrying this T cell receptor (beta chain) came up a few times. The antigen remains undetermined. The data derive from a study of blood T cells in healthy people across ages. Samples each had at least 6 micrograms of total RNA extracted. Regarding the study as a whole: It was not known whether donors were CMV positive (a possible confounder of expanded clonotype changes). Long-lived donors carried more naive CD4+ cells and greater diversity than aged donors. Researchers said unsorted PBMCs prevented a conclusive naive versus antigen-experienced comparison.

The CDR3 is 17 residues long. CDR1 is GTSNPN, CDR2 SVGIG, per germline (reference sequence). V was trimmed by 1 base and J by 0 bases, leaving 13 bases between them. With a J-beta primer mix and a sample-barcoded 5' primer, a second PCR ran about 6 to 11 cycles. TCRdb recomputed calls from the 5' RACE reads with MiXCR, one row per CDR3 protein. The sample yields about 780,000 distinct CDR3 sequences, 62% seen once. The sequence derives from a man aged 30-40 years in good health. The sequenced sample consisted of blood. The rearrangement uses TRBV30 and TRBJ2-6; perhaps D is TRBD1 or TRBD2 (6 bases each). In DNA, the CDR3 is TGTGCCTGGAGTGGGGGGGCCTTGAGCTCTGGGGCCAACGTCCTGACTTTC. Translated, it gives CAWSGGALSSGANVLTF. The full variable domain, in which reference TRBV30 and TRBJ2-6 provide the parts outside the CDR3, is SQTIHQWPATLVQPVGSPLSLECTVEGTSNPNLYWYRQAAGRGLQLLFYSVGIGQISSEVPQNLSASRPQDRQFILSSKKLLLSDSGFYLCAWSGGALSSGANVLTFGAGSRLTVL.